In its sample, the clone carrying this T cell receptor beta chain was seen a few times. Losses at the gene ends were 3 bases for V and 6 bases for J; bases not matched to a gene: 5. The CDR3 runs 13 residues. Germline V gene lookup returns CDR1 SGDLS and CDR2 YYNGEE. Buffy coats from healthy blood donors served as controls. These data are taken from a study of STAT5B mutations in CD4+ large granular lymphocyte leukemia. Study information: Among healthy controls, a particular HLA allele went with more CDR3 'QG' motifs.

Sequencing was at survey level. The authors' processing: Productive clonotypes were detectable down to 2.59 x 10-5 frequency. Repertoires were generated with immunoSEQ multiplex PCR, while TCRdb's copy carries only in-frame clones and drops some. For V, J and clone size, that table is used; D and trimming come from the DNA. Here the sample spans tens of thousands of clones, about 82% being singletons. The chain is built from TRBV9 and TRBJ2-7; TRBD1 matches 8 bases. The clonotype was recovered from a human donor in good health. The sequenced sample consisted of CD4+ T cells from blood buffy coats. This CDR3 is CASSARGQGEQYF. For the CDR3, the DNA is TGTGCCAGCAGCGCCAGGGGGCAGGGCGAGCAGTACTTC.